The next 27 T cell receptor beta chains were all read from a single sample in a study of Tregs in tolerant kidney transplant recipients. Assay: immunoSEQ multiplex PCR; the TCRdb copy retains only in-frame clones and omits some. Altogether 95,000 to 120,000 clones are present, 90% being singletons, with the ten largest covering roughly 0.35%. The source was CD4+ T cells from blood, collected before the transplant. The source of these receptors is a human donor who received a combined kidney and bone marrow transplant.

The J gene is TRBJ1-1, the V gene TRBV19; 7 bases map to TRBD1. V was pared by 8 bases and J by 4 bases, with 7 bases of the junction left unmatched. CDR3 size: 13 residues. Germline values: CDR1 LNHDA, CDR2 SQIVND (reference sequence). CDR3 protein: CASQGPGGTEAFF. The CDR3 nucleotides read TGTGCCAGTCAGGGTCCAGGGGGCACTGAAGCTTTCTTT.

The V call is TRBV25-1, the J call TRBJ2-1, with 10 bases matching TRBD1. This CDR3 has 16 amino acids. Trimming removed 5 bases from V and 1 base from J; junction bases left unmatched: 5. CDR1 and CDR2 (germline): MGHDK, SYGVNS. CDR3 DNA sequence: TGTGCCAGCAGTAACCGGGACAGGGGATCCTACAATGAGCAGTTCTTC. Its protein product is CASSNRDRGSYNEQFF.

The chain joins TRBV7-2 to TRBJ1-5; D call uncertain. The CDR3 runs to 13 residues. Trimming pared 5 bases from V and 7 bases from J, leaving 12 bases between. Germline CDR1 and CDR2: SGHTA and FQGNSA. In DNA, the CDR3 is TGTGCCAGCAGCCCCGACCGGCGGCAGCCCCAGCATTTT. It translates to CASSPDRRQPQHF.

The chain joins TRBV5-5 to TRBJ1-1, with no clear D. CDR1 SGHKS and CDR2 YYEKEE come from the germline V gene (reference sequence). The CDR3 is 15 residues long. Between the trimmed V and J ends, which lost 6 bases and 1 base, there was a span of 16 bases. CDR3 in DNA: TGTGCCAGCACCCCACCAATGGCAGGGAACACTGAAGCTTTCTTT. Its translation is CASTPPMAGNTEAFF.

The genes are TRBV28 and TRBJ2-7; 8 bases line up with TRBD2. Germline lookup yields CDR1 MDHEN and CDR2 SYDVKM. The V and J ends lost 5 bases and 3 bases, in that order; junction bases with no gene match: 6. The CDR3 contains 14 residues. The CDR3 DNA is TGTGCCAGCAGTCCCCGGGAGGGGCGCTACGAGCAGTACTTC. Amino acids: CASSPREGRYEQYF. Filled out from reference TRBV28 and TRBJ2-7, the complete variable domain reads DVKVTQSSRYLVKRTGEKVFLECVQDMDHENMFWYRQDPGLGLRLIYFSYDVKMKEKGDIPEGYSVSREKKERFSLILESASTNQTSMYLCASSPREGRYEQYFGPGTRLTVT.

This chain links TRBV18 with TRBJ2-5; 10 nucleotides line up with TRBD2. Trimming cost V 3 bases and J 3 bases; bases outside gene matches: 7. The germline CDR1 and CDR2 sequences are KGHSH and LQKENI. The length of the CDR3 is 16 residues. In nucleotides, the CDR3 is TGTGCCAGCTCACCGACAGCTAGCGGGAGCAAAGAGACCCAGTACTTC. Its translation: CASSPTASGSKETQYF. Combining the CDR3 with reference TRBV18 and TRBJ2-5 gives the whole variable domain NAGVMQNPRHLVRRRGQEARLRCSPMKGHSHVYWYRQLPEEGLKFMVYLQKENIIDESGMPKERFSAEFPKEGPSILRIQQVVRGDSAAYFCASSPTASGSKETQYFGPGTRLLVL.

This clone has just a few counts. The CDR3 region is CAWSGKTNTEAFF. CDR3 in DNA: TGTGCCTGGAGCGGGAAGACAAACACTGAAGCTTTCTTT. The V gene is TRBV30, the J gene TRBJ1-1; D is ambiguous. Trimming removed 3 bases from V and 2 bases from J, with 10 bases in between. In germline, CDR1 is GTSNPN, CDR2 SVGIG (reference sequence). The CDR3 spans 13 residues.

This chain uses TRBV5-5 with TRBJ2-7, with 9 bases matching TRBD2. The junction had 5 bases not matched to a gene; V was cut back by 4 bases and J by 3 bases. CDR3 length equals 14 residues. Germline V CDR1 and CDR2: SGHKS, YYEKEE (reference sequence). The DNA of the CDR3 is TGTGCCAGCAGCATCGGTAGCGGGAGCTACGAGCAGTACTTC. Its protein is CASSIGSGSYEQYF.

The rearrangement joins TRBV7-2 to TRBJ1-1; tentatively, D is TRBD1 (6 bases). Trimming stripped 7 bases from V and 4 bases from J, with 16 bases between. The CDR3 runs 14 residues. Germline lookup yields CDR1 SGHTA and CDR2 FQGNSA. The CDR3 sequence: CASTLGGGPTEAFF. CDR3 DNA sequence: TGTGCCAGCACCCTAGGGGGGGGGCCCACTGAAGCTTTCTTT.

V is TRBV4-2 and J is TRBJ2-3; D gene uncertain. The CDR3 runs 16 residues. Germline V gene sequence: CDR1 LGHNA, CDR2 YNFKEQ. Trimming removed 1 base at V and 2 bases at J, with 13 bases between. CDR3 nucleotides: TGTGCCAGCAGCCAAGCCCCCCAATACTCCACAGATACGCAGTATTTT. Translated, it gives CASSQAPQYSTDTQYF.

The chain combines TRBV11-3 with TRBJ2-3; D call uncertain. With 3 bases removed from V and 4 bases from J, the gap between germline ends came to 5 bases. The CDR3 is 12 residues long. CDR1 is SGHNT, CDR2 YENEEA, per germline. The CDR3 protein is CASSFPADTQYF. CDR3 nucleotide sequence: TGTGCCAGCAGCTTTCCGGCAGATACGCAGTATTTT.

This chain uses TRBV5-1 with TRBJ1-4, with D uncertain. The CDR3 consists of 16 residues. V lost 3 bases, J lost 3 bases, and 15 bases lay in between. Germline lookup yields CDR1 SGHRS and CDR2 YFSETQ. The CDR3 DNA sequence: TGCGCCAGCAGCTCGGGAGGGTGGGTTCCTAATGAAAAACTGTTTTTT. Translating it yields CASSSGGWVPNEKLFF.

The chain combines TRBV5-1 with TRBJ2-6; TRBD2 is a possible D gene (5 bases). CDR3 length: 14 residues. V lost 4 bases and J lost 0, with 5 bases in between. Germline-derived CDR1 and CDR2 are SGHRS and YFSETQ. The CDR3 protein is CASSGSSGANVLTF. The CDR3 DNA reads as TGCGCCAGCAGCGGGAGCTCTGGGGCCAACGTCCTGACTTTC.

The chain carries TRBV11-2 and TRBJ1-2, with D maybe TRBD1 (6 bases). The CDR3 runs 16 residues. V was shortened by 1 base and J by 6 bases, with 18 bases between the two germline ends. Germline loops: CDR1 SGHAT, CDR2 FQNNGV. Here the CDR3 DNA reads TGTGCCAGCAGCTTAGCCCCCCAGGGGCGCGTGGATGGCTACACCTTC. It codes for CASSLAPQGRVDGYTF.

V is TRBV18 and J is TRBJ2-1; 8 nucleotides align to TRBD1. The V gene's germline CDR1 is KGHSH and CDR2 LQKENI. CDR3 length: 14 amino acids. J lost 0 bases, V lost 8 bases, and 3 bases had no gene match. The CDR3 is CASTGGLSYNEQFF. The CDR3 DNA reads TGTGCCAGCACAGGGGGGCTCTCCTACAATGAGCAGTTCTTC.

This chain connects TRBV6-5 to TRBJ2-7; 7 nucleotides align to TRBD2. Trimming took 10 bases from V and 0 from J; bases not matched to a gene: 9. Germline CDR1 is MNHEY and CDR2 is SVGAGI. The CDR3 runs 14 residues. CDR3 sequence (DNA): TGTGCCACTCAGGAGCGGGGCAGCTCCTACGAGCAGTACTTC. Its protein is CATQERGSSYEQYF.

The J gene is TRBJ1-1, the V gene TRBV7-9, with D possibly matching TRBD1 (5 bases). Germline loops: CDR1 SEHNR, CDR2 FQNEAQ (reference sequence). The V gene lost 9 bases and the J gene lost 5 bases, with 19 bases spanning the gap. The CDR3 consists of 14 residues. This CDR3 is CASRRKGPATEAFF. CDR3 nucleotides: TGTGCCAGTCGCAGGAAGGGGCCCGCTACTGAAGCTTTCTTT.

This chain uses TRBV29-1 with TRBJ2-1, with 7 bases aligning to TRBD1. The germline V gene has CDR1 SQVTM and CDR2 ANQGSEA. Trimming at V came to 4 bases and at J to 6 bases, leaving 15 bases not matched to a gene. This CDR3 is 16 amino acids long. The CDR3 is CSVGWTGHPRGNEQFF. CDR3 DNA: TGCAGCGTTGGCTGGACAGGACATCCCCGTGGCAATGAGCAGTTCTTC.

This clone has just a few counts. The chain joins TRBV5-1 to TRBJ1-3; D not resolved. Trimming removed 1 base from V and 0 bases from J, with 11 bases in between. Germline CDR1 reads SGHRS; CDR2 reads YFSETQ. The CDR3 loop spans 16 amino acids. The CDR3 reads CASSLTSTISGNTIYF. The CDR3 DNA follows: TGCGCCAGCAGCTTGACGTCGACTATCTCTGGAAACACCATATATTTT. The full variable domain, rest sourced from reference TRBV5-1 and TRBJ1-3, is KAGVTQTPRYLIKTRGQQVTLSCSPISGHRSVSWYQQTPGQGLQFLFEYFSETQRNKGNFPGRFSGRQFSNSRSEMNVSTLELGDSALYLCASSLTSTISGNTIYFGEGSWLTVV.

This clone appeared a single time. The chain links TRBV15 to TRBJ2-3; TRBD2 matches 8 bases. J gave up 6 bases and V 1 base, and 12 bases lay outside the gene matches. CDR3 size: 17 residues. Germline CDR1 reads LNHNV; CDR2 reads YYDKDF (reference sequence). The DNA of the CDR3 is TGTGCCACCAGCAGAGTCTCTCGCGGGGGGCTTCCGGATACGCAGTATTTT. Protein sequence: CATSRVSRGGLPDTQYF.

The J gene is TRBJ2-1, the V gene TRBV4-1; 8 bases are a match to TRBD2. The V gene end was trimmed by 5 bases and the J gene end by 5 bases; junction bases not matched to a gene: 8. The germline CDR1 and CDR2 sequences are MGHRA and YSYEKL. CDR3 size: 15 residues. In nucleotides, the CDR3 is TGCGCCAGCAGCAACCCCGGGGGGGCCAACAATGAGCAGTTCTTC. Translating gives CASSNPGGANNEQFF.

The J gene is TRBJ2-5, the V gene TRBV18; possible D gene TRBD1, 5 bases. Trimming pared 2 bases from V and 2 bases from J, leaving 12 bases between. The CDR3 runs 15 residues. The V gene's germline CDR1 is KGHSH and CDR2 LQKENI. CDR3 loop: CASSPAAGWQETQYF. The CDR3, as DNA: TGTGCCAGCTCACCAGCGGCAGGGTGGCAAGAGACCCAGTACTTC.

This chain uses TRBV9 with TRBJ1-2, with D tentatively TRBD1 (5 bases). This CDR3 comprises 14 residues. Trimming took off 4 bases at V and 1 base at J, with 11 bases between the two ends. From germline, CDR1 is SGDLS and CDR2 YYNGEE. CDR3 nucleotide sequence: TGTGCCAGCAGCTCCCGGGGGGATAACTATGGCTACACCTTC. Residues: CASSSRGDNYGYTF.

J is TRBJ2-7 and V is TRBV5-1, with 11 bases fitting TRBD2. V trimming: 2 bases; J trimming: 3 bases; junction bases outside the gene matches: 7. This CDR3 comprises 16 residues. Germline CDR1 is SGHRS and CDR2 is YFSETQ. CDR3 region: CASSLISGGAFYEQYF. The DNA for the CDR3 is TGCGCCAGCAGCTTAATTAGCGGGGGGGCTTTCTACGAGCAGTACTTC.

This rearrangement joins TRBV5-1 to TRBJ1-4; 7 bases agree with TRBD1. CDR3 length: 16 residues. Losses at the gene ends were 2 bases for V and 0 bases for J; bases not matched to a gene: 4. Germline V gene data show CDR1 as SGHRS and CDR2 as YFSETQ. The CDR3 sequence: CASSFTTGTTNEKLFF. The CDR3, as DNA: TGCGCCAGCAGCTTTACGACAGGGACAACTAATGAAAAACTGTTTTTT.

The chain couples TRBV20-1 to TRBJ1-1, with unresolved D. Trimming stripped 3 bases from V and 7 bases from J, with 9 bases between. The CDR3 totals 11 residues. Germline CDR1 and CDR2: DFQATT and SNEGSKA (reference sequence). CDR3 amino acids: CSARPASEAFF. In nucleotides, the CDR3 is TGCAGTGCTAGGCCTGCGAGTGAAGCTTTCTTT.

V is TRBV5-6 and J is TRBJ1-1; 7 nucleotides agree with TRBD1. V gave up 0 bases and J gave up 5 bases; unmatched junction bases: 7. The germline gives CDR1 SGHDT, CDR2 YYEEEE. There are 15 residues in the CDR3. The CDR3 bases are TGTGCCAGCAGCTTGGAGGGGGCGGGAGGTACTGAAGCTTTCTTT. Translation gives CASSLEGAGGTEAFF. The variable domain in full, with the rest retrieved from reference TRBV5-6 and TRBJ1-1, is DAGVTQSPTHLIKTRGQQVTLRCSPKSGHDTVSWYQQALGQGPQFIFQYYEEEERQRGNFPDRFSGHQFPNYSSELNVNALLLGDSALYLCASSLEGAGGTEAFFGQGTRLTVV.